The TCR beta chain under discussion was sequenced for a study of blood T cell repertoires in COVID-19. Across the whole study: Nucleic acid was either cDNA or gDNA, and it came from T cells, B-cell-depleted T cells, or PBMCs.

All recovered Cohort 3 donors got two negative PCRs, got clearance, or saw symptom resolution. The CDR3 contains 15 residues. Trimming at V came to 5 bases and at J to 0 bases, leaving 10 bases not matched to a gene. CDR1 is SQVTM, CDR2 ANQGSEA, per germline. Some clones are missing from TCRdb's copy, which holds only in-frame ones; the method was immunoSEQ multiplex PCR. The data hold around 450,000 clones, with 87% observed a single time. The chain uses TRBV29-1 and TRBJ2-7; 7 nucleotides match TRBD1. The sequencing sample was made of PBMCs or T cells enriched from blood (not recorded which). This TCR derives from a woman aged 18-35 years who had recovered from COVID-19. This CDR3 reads CSVSGTDHISYEQYF. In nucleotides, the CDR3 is TGCAGCGTTTCCGGGACAGACCATATCTCCTACGAGCAGTACTTC.